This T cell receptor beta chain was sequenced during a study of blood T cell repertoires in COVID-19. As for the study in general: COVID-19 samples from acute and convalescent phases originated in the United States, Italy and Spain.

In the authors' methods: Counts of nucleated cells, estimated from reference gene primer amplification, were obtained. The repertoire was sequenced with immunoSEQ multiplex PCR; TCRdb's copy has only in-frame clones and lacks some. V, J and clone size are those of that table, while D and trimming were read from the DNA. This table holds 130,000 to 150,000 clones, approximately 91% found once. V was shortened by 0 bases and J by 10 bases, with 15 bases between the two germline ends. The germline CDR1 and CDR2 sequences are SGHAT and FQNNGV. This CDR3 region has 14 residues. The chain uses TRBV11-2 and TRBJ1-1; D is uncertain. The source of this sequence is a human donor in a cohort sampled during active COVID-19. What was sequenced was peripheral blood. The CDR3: CASSLDLRGIRAFF. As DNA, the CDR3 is TGTGCCAGCAGCTTAGATCTGAGAGGGATCAGAGCTTTCTTT.